Each of the 13 T cell receptor beta chains below was sequenced from the same sample in a study of T cell changes during pregnancy in multiple sclerosis. Libraries were prepared by immunoSEQ multiplex PCR; TCRdb keeps only in-frame clonotypes and omits some of them. The sample shows some 21,000 clones, 80% to 90% of them seen only once. The sample here was CD8+ T cells from peripheral blood mononuclear cells, taken in the second trimester of pregnancy. Every receptor here comes from a female donor in good health, enrolled as a control in a pregnancy study.

This chain joins TRBV30 and TRBJ1-2; no clear D. Germline V gene data show CDR1 as GTSNPN and CDR2 as SVGIG (reference sequence). Trimming pared 5 bases from V and 4 bases from J, leaving 17 bases between. There are 14 residues in the CDR3. CDR3 DNA: TGTGCCTGGGAAGACTGGGCGGGGAGCTATGGCTACACCTTC. Translated, it gives CAWEDWAGSYGYTF.

CDR3 in DNA: TGTGCCAGCAGCCCCTCAGGTTCACCCCTCCACTTT. Protein: CASSPSGSPLHF. This chain connects TRBV13 to TRBJ1-6; D is unresolved. This CDR3 has 12 amino acids. Germline assignment: CDR1 PRHDT and CDR2 FYEKMQ (reference sequence). The germline V and J ends were trimmed by 5 bases and 9 bases, with 8 bases remaining between them. The full variable domain, in which reference TRBV13 and TRBJ1-6 provide the parts outside the CDR3, is AAGVIQSPRHLIKEKRETATLKCYPIPRHDTVYWYQQGPGQDPQFLISFYEKMQSDKGSIPDRFSAQQFSDYHSELNMSSLELGDSALYFCASSPSGSPLHFGNGTRLTVT.

This clone was detected once. The rearrangement joins TRBV27 to TRBJ1-6, with D perhaps matching TRBD1 (5 bases). CDR3 size: 14 residues. The ends were cut back, 6 bases at V and 11 bases at J, with 17 bases in the middle. Germline V gene lookup returns CDR1 MNHEY and CDR2 SMNVEV (reference sequence). CDR3 in DNA: TGTGCCAGCAGCGACCCCGGGGGTACTGCACCCCTCCACTTT. Protein: CASSDPGGTAPLHF.

This clone was counted between two and nine times. This chain uses TRBV9 with TRBJ1-1; D is perhaps TRBD1 (5 bases). Per the germline V gene, CDR1 is SGDLS and CDR2 is YYNGEE. V lost 3 bases, J lost 5 bases, and 20 bases lay in between. There are 16 residues in the CDR3. Written as DNA, the CDR3 is TGTGCCAGCAGCGGCGGGGAGGGGCCGGGGAGAACTGAAGCTTTCTTT. Protein sequence: CASSGGEGPGRTEAFF.

As DNA, the CDR3 is TGTGCCAGCAGTTTATGGTGGACAGGGGGAGGTAATGAAAAACTGTTTTTT. Amino acid sequence: CASSLWWTGGGNEKLFF. The V gene is TRBV28, the J gene TRBJ1-4, with 10 bases lining up with TRBD1. CDR3 length: 17 amino acids. From germline, CDR1 is MDHEN and CDR2 SYDVKM. V trimming: 0 bases; J trimming: 4 bases; junction bases outside the gene matches: 5.

J is TRBJ1-5 and V is TRBV6-4; TRBD1 matches at 8 bases. After removal of 8 bases from V and 2 bases from J, the junction contained 5 bases not matched to a gene. Germline CDR1 and CDR2: MRHNA and SNTAGT. The CDR3 length is 14 residues. The CDR3 loop is CASSPGQGNQPQHF. CDR3 coding DNA: TGTGCCAGCTCCCCGGGACAGGGCAATCAGCCCCAGCATTTT.

This rearrangement joins TRBV7-9 to TRBJ1-3, with D possibly TRBD1 on 6 matching bases. Germline V CDR1 and CDR2: SEHNR, FQNEAQ (reference sequence). The CDR3 covers 15 residues. V gave up 5 bases and J gave up 4 bases, with 15 bases separating them. This CDR3 is CASSPRTVVGNTIYF. DNA of the CDR3: TGTGCCAGCAGCCCGCGGACAGTTGTCGGAAACACCATATATTTT. Full variable domain (missing parts from reference TRBV7-9 and TRBJ1-3): DTGVSQNPRHKITKRGQNVTFRCDPISEHNRLYWYRQTLGQGPEFLTYFQNEAQLEKSRLLSDRFSAERPKGSFSTLEIQRTEQGDSAMYLCASSPRTVVGNTIYFGEGSWLTVV.

The chain recombines TRBV11-1 with TRBJ2-1, with TRBD2 matching 8 bases. Per germline, CDR1 SGHAT and CDR2 FQDESV (reference sequence). This CDR3 has 16 amino acids. With 4 bases clipped from V and 4 bases from J, the junction kept 9 bases outside the gene matches. The CDR3 nucleotides read TGTGCCAGCAGCTGGGGGGTGGAGCGGGGGTACAATGAGCAGTTCTTC. This translates into CASSWGVERGYNEQFF. Based on the CDR3 plus reference TRBV11-1 and TRBJ2-1, the full variable domain is EAEVAQSPRYKITEKSQAVAFWCDPISGHATLYWYRQILGQGPELLVQFQDESVVDDSQLPKDRFSAERLKGVDSTLKIQPAELGDSAMYLCASSWGVERGYNEQFFGPGTRLTVL.

The chain uses TRBV7-9 and TRBJ1-6; unclear D gene. The CDR3 runs to 15 residues. Trimming cost V 5 bases and J 14 bases, with 22 bases left between them. CDR1 and CDR2 from the germline V gene are SEHNR and FQNEAQ (reference sequence). The CDR3 region is CASSTLTGNEKTLHF. In DNA, the CDR3 is TGTGCCAGCAGCACGCTGACGGGGAACGAAAAGACCCTCCACTTT.

This chain connects TRBV4-1 to TRBJ2-3; 9 bases are a match to TRBD2. Unmatched junction bases numbered 8, after V lost 0 bases and J lost 4 bases. This CDR3 has 17 amino acids. Germline CDR1 reads MGHRA; CDR2 reads YSYEKL. The CDR3 region has the DNA TGCGCCAGCAGCCAAGATCGTCCTAGCGGGGTCTCAGATACGCAGTATTTT. Protein product: CASSQDRPSGVSDTQYF.

The CDR3 reads CSVRRDSGRGDTQYF. The CDR3 coding sequence is TGCAGCGTCCGTCGGGATAGCGGGAGGGGAGATACGCAGTATTTT. The chain couples TRBV29-1 to TRBJ2-3, with 11 bases identical to TRBD2. The CDR3 sequence is 15 residues long. V gave up 6 bases and J gave up 5 bases; unmatched junction bases: 10. Per germline, CDR1 SQVTM and CDR2 ANQGSEA.

The J gene is TRBJ2-7, the V gene TRBV13; a weak D match, TRBD2 (6 bases). CDR1 and CDR2 from the germline V gene are PRHDT and FYEKMQ (reference sequence). This CDR3 region has 14 residues. V was trimmed by 5 bases and J by 6 bases, leaving 17 bases between them. The CDR3 DNA reads as TGTGCCAGCAGCCCCCGACTAGTTCCGGGCGAGCAGTACTTC. This translates into CASSPRLVPGEQYF.

CDR3 DNA sequence: TGTGCCAGCAGCCCGCAGACAGGGAAAAATGAAAAACTGTTTTTT. This sequence encodes CASSPQTGKNEKLFF. The rearrangement uses TRBV11-2 and TRBJ1-4; 7 bases fit TRBD1. CDR3 length: 15 amino acids. The germline CDR1 and CDR2 sequences are SGHAT and FQNNGV. J gave up 5 bases and V 5 bases, and 8 bases lay outside the gene matches.